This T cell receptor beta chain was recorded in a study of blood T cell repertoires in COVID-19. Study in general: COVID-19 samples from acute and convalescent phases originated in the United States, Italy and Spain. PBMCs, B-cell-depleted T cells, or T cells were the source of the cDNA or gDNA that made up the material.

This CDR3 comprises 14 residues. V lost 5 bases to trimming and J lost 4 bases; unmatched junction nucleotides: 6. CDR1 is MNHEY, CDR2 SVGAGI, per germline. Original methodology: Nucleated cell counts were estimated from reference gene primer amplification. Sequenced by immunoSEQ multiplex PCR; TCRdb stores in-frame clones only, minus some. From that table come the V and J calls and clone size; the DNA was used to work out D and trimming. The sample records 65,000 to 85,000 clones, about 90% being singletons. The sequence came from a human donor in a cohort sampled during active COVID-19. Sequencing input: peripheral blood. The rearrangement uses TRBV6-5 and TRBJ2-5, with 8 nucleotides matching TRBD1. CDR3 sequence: CASSRTGSRETQYF. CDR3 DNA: TGTGCCAGCAGTCGGACAGGGTCGCGAGAGACCCAGTACTTC.